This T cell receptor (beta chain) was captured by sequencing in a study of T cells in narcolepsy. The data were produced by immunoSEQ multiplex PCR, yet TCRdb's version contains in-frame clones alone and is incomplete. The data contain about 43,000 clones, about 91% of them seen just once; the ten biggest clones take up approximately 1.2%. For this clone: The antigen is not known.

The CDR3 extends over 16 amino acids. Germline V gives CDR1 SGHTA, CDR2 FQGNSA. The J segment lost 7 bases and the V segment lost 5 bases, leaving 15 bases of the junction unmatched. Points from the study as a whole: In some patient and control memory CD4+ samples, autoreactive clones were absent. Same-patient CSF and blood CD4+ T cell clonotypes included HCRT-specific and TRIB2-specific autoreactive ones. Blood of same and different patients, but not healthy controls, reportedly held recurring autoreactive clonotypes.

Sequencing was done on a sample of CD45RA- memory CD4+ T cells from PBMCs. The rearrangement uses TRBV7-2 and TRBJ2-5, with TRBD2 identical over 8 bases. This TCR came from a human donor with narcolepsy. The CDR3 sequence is CASSPRVTGLGGTQYF. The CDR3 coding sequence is TGTGCCAGCAGCCCTAGGGTCACGGGACTAGGAGGGACCCAGTACTTC.